Below, one T cell receptor beta chain is given with its context. This sample is part of a study of blood T cell repertoires in COVID-19. Study as a whole: The analysed material was cDNA or gDNA that came from T cells, B-cell-depleted T cells, or PBMCs.

Original methodology: The assay estimated nucleated cells by amplifying reference gene primers. Libraries were prepared by immunoSEQ multiplex PCR; TCRdb keeps only in-frame clonotypes and omits some of them. V and J calls and clone size are as listed in that table; D and trimming were resolved from the DNA. The data show about 230,000 clones, with almost 85% seen just once and approximately 5.1% held by the top ten. The V end was cut by 6 bases, the J end by 6 bases, with 9 bases between. The CDR3 runs 12 residues. Germline CDR1 MNHEY, CDR2 SVGAGI. Input material: peripheral blood. J is TRBJ1-5 and V is TRBV6-5; D uncertain. The origin of this receptor is a man aged 45-65 years with COVID-19, enrolled during active disease. CDR3 amino acids: CASRGSSQPQHF. The CDR3 DNA reads TGTGCCAGCAGGGGGAGCTCTCAGCCCCAGCATTTT.